This T cell receptor (beta chain) was identified during a study of Graves' ophthalmopathy and Graves' hyperthyroidism. Patients newly diagnosed with hyperthyroidism, under 2 months' duration, were aged 18 to 65, the study reports. General study findings and limits: Separation of ophthalmopathy from stable hyperthyroidism was achieved by a 13-signature model, at approximately 87% sensitivity and roughly 77% specificity. Ophthalmopathy progression was predicted by the model at approximately 71% sensitivity and approximately 72% specificity.

Worth noting for this clonotype: Antigen unknown.

Amplification from RNA transcripts yielded the TCR beta CDR3 regions. After a first-round RT-PCR with HTBI primers, a second-round multiplex PCR was run. Each CDR3 protein is one row after TCRdb ran MiXCR on the multiplex PCR reads. The sample yields around 1,200,000 distinct CDR3 sequences, about two fifths seen once. Germline V gene data show CDR1 as WSHSY and CDR2 as SAAADI. The CDR3 contains 14 residues. Trimming took 6 bases from V and 5 from J, leaving 11 bases between them. The sample taken for sequencing was peripheral blood or thyroid tissue (not recorded which). This receptor was obtained from an adult man with Graves' hyperthyroidism. This chain links TRBV10-2 with TRBJ2-6, with D perhaps matching TRBD1 (6 bases). The CDR3 loop is CASRQGSRANVLTF. The CDR3 DNA sequence: TGCGCCAGCAGACAGGGCTCGAGGGCCAACGTCCTGACTTTC.